These 23 T cell receptor beta chains share one sample of origin, sequenced in a study of shared clonotypes between healthy human individuals (dated by TCRdb to the early 2020s). Libraries were made using the immunoSEQ multiplex PCR assay. The immuneACCESS repertoire file appears here via TCRdb, limited to in-frame rearrangements. These files lack a portion of the clones; in checked studies, under half of the deficit traces to unresolved V genes, and the cause of the others is not known. This sample gives some 1.1 million clones in total; approximately 80% of them show up just once. The ten largest clones represent 0.89% of the sample. Sequenced sample: memory CD4+ T cells from PBMCs. This sample's cell subset or site label indicates: CD45RA-negative fraction. All receptors come from a man younger than 35 in good health. Some clones in this sample may be carry-over from other donors' samples.

This chain connects TRBV5-4 to TRBJ1-1, with a tentative D call TRBD1 (6 bases). Trimming stripped 2 bases from V and 3 bases from J, with 14 bases between. Germline CDR1 SGHNT, CDR2 YYREEE (reference sequence). There are 15 residues in the CDR3. CDR3 protein: CASSLEGQRHTEAFF. The CDR3, as DNA: TGTGCCAGCAGCTTAGAGGGACAAAGGCACACTGAAGCTTTCTTT.

The rearrangement uses TRBV7-2 and TRBJ2-7; 10 bases align to TRBD2. The length of the CDR3 is 15 residues. Germline assignment: CDR1 SGHTA and CDR2 FQGNSA. The V segment lost 2 bases and the J segment 7 bases; nucleotides outside the gene matches: 8. The CDR3 here is CASSLRSSGRGEQYF. In nucleotides, the CDR3 is TGTGCCAGCAGCTTAAGATCTAGCGGGAGAGGGGAGCAGTACTTC.

The V and J genes are TRBV5-4 and TRBJ2-1; 13 nucleotides align to TRBD2. The ends lost 4 bases at V and 6 bases at J; junction bases unmatched: 10. Germline V gene data show CDR1 as SGHNT and CDR2 as YYREEE (reference sequence). There are 17 residues in the CDR3. This CDR3 reads CASSPLSLAGGSNEQFF. As DNA, the CDR3 is TGTGCCAGCAGCCCTTTATCACTAGCGGGAGGGTCCAATGAGCAGTTCTTC.

With respect to this clone: The junction differs from germline at one of its ends, possibly a read error. This chain joins TRBV5-4 and TRBJ2-1; D might be TRBD1 (5 bases). Germline CDR1 reads SGHNT; CDR2 reads YYREEE (reference sequence). CDR3 size: 12 residues. The CDR3 region has the DNA TGTGCCAGCAGCTTGACAGGTGGACCCCTGGTCTTC. Translated, it gives CASSLTGGPLVF.

The chain employs TRBV5-4 and TRBJ1-4; maybe TRBD1 (5 bases). The CDR3 is made up of 15 amino acids. The germline gives CDR1 SGHNT, CDR2 YYREEE (reference sequence). Trimming stripped 4 bases from V and 7 bases from J, with 17 bases between. For the CDR3, the DNA is TGTGCCAGCAGCGCCAGGGCCCGGGGTGGTGAAAAACTGTTTTTT. Its translation: CASSARARGGEKLFF. Supplemented by reference TRBV5-4 and TRBJ1-4, the full variable domain reads ETGVTQSPTHLIKTRGQQVTLRCSSQSGHNTVSWYQQALGQGPQFIFQYYREEENGRGNFPPRFSGLQFPNYSSELNVNALELDDSALYLCASSARARGGEKLFFGSGTQLSVL.

This chain uses TRBV28 with TRBJ2-3; 13 bases are a match to TRBD2. The germline CDR1 and CDR2 sequences are MDHEN and SYDVKM. This CDR3 contains 23 residues. The V and J ends lost 7 bases and 1 base, in that order; junction bases with no gene match: 26. CDR3 amino acids: CASIAPRGRELAGGPVGTDTQYF. As DNA, the CDR3 is TGTGCCAGCATCGCCCCGAGGGGGCGCGAACTAGCGGGAGGGCCGGTAGGCACAGATACGCAGTATTTT.

This clone was seen only a few times. This chain links TRBV18 with TRBJ1-2; D is perhaps TRBD1 (5 bases). This CDR3 has 13 amino acids. CDR1 is KGHSH and CDR2 is LQKENI in the germline V gene. Trimming stripped 3 bases from V and 8 bases from J, with 13 bases between. CDR3 sequence reads: CASSPQGGGGYTF. The CDR3 region has the DNA TGTGCCAGCTCACCCCAGGGAGGAGGAGGCTACACCTTC.

This clone has only one observation. The rearrangement links TRBV6-5 to TRBJ2-7; 7 bases fit TRBD1. This CDR3 region has 14 residues. The junction had 5 bases not matched to a gene; V was cut back by 6 bases and J by 0 bases. Germline-derived CDR1 and CDR2 are MNHEY and SVGAGI. The chain's CDR3 is CASSPTGSSYEQYF. The DNA for the CDR3 is TGTGCCAGCAGCCCGACAGGGTCCTCCTACGAGCAGTACTTC.

J is TRBJ2-5 and V is TRBV5-4; TRBD2 matches at 10 bases. CDR1 SGHNT and CDR2 YYREEE come from the germline V gene (reference sequence). The CDR3 is made up of 15 amino acids. The J segment lost 4 bases and the V segment lost 4 bases, leaving 7 bases of the junction unmatched. CDR3 bases: TGTGCCAGCAGCCCAGAATCTAGCGGGAGAGAGACCCAGTACTTC. It encodes CASSPESSGRETQYF.

Comments on this clone: One base away lies a much larger clone, so this may be a sequencing read error. V is TRBV27 and J is TRBJ1-3; D unresolved. CDR1 and CDR2 (germline): MNHEY, SMNVEV (reference sequence). V gave up 2 bases and J gave up 0 bases, with 2 bases separating them. The CDR3 spans 13 residues. In DNA, the CDR3 is TGTGCCAGCAGTTTAGCCTCTGGAAACACCATATATTTT. Translated: CASSLASGNTIYF.

The rearrangement links TRBV5-6 to TRBJ2-7; TRBD1 or TRBD2 may be the D gene (6 bases each). The germline gives CDR1 SGHDT, CDR2 YYEEEE. V dropped 4 bases and J dropped 5 bases, with 19 bases sitting between them. CDR3 length: 15 amino acids. The CDR3 loop reads CASSRIHPGAHEQYF. Here the CDR3 DNA reads TGTGCCAGCAGCCGCATACACCCGGGGGCACACGAGCAGTACTTC.

This chain joins TRBV2 and TRBJ2-3; 12 positions match TRBD1. The CDR3 has 14 residues. Germline values: CDR1 SNHLY, CDR2 FYNNEI. The V gene end was trimmed by 8 bases and the J gene end by 6 bases; junction bases not matched to a gene: 6. The CDR3 bases are TGTGCCAGCCACCGGGACAGGGGGCCCGATACGCAGTATTTT. This gives the protein CASHRDRGPDTQYF.

This clone was observed a few times. This may be a read error: a much more frequent sequence differs by one nucleotide. The gene calls are TRBV7-9 and TRBJ2-3, with no clear D. The CDR3 covers 11 residues. V was clipped by 5 bases and J by 2 bases, with 2 bases between them. In germline, CDR1 is SEHNR, CDR2 FQNEAQ (reference sequence). This CDR3 reads CASSDTDTQYF. CDR3 bases: TGTGCCAGCAGCGACACAGATACGCAGTATTTT. Variable domain in full (rest from reference TRBV7-9 and TRBJ2-3): DTGVSQNPRHKITKRGQNVTFRCDPISEHNRLYWYRQTLGQGPEFLTYFQNEAQLEKSRLLSDRFSAERPKGSFSTLEIQRTEQGDSAMYLCASSDTDTQYFGPGTRLTVL.

In its sample, this clone was seen once. CDR3 amino acids: CASSPTVWTPATEAFF. Written as DNA, the CDR3 is TGCGCCAGCAGTCCTACGGTGTGGACCCCAGCGACTGAAGCTTTCTTT. The chain couples TRBV5-1 to TRBJ1-1; D not resolved. The length of the CDR3 is 16 residues. Trimming removed 5 bases at V and 5 bases at J, with 22 bases between. Germline V gives CDR1 SGHRS, CDR2 YFSETQ.

This clone was detected only a few times. CDR3 bases: TGTGCCAGCTCATGGGATAGCAATCAGCCCCAGCATTTT. Translation gives CASSWDSNQPQHF. The chain uses TRBV18 and TRBJ1-5; D gene unclear. The CDR3 is made up of 13 amino acids. Trimming took 5 bases from V and 0 from J, leaving 5 bases between them. The germline gives CDR1 KGHSH, CDR2 LQKENI. Full variable domain (rest looked up from reference TRBV18 and TRBJ1-5): NAGVMQNPRHLVRRRGQEARLRCSPMKGHSHVYWYRQLPEEGLKFMVYLQKENIIDESGMPKERFSAEFPKEGPSILRIQQVVRGDSAAYFCASSWDSNQPQHFGDGTRLSIL.

V gene TRBV5-1 combines with J gene TRBJ2-1, with D tentatively TRBD2 (6 bases). The V end was cut by 1 base, the J end by 10 bases, with 15 bases between. This CDR3 is 14 amino acids long. The germline V gene has CDR1 SGHRS and CDR2 YFSETQ. CDR3 DNA: TGCGCCAGCAGCTTGTCTGGTAGGGCGGGGGAGCAGTTCTTC. Its translation: CASSLSGRAGEQFF. Using reference TRBV5-1 and TRBJ2-1 for the parts outside the CDR3, the full variable domain is KAGVTQTPRYLIKTRGQQVTLSCSPISGHRSVSWYQQTPGQGLQFLFEYFSETQRNKGNFPGRFSGRQFSNSRSEMNVSTLELGDSALYLCASSLSGRAGEQFFGPGTRLTVL.

The chain uses TRBV19 and TRBJ1-5, with TRBD1 matching over 7 bases. Per germline, CDR1 LNHDA and CDR2 SQIVND (reference sequence). V lost 7 bases to trimming and J lost 5 bases; unmatched junction nucleotides: 8. CDR3 length equals 14 residues. The CDR3: CASTPRGPDQPQHF. Written as DNA, the CDR3 is TGTGCCAGTACCCCAAGGGGGCCAGATCAGCCCCAGCATTTT. Full variable domain (remainder filled in from reference TRBV19 and TRBJ1-5): DGGITQSPKYLFRKEGQNVTLSCEQNLNHDAMYWYRQDPGQGLRLIYYSQIVNDFQKGDIAEGYSVSREKKESFPLTVTSAQKNPTAFYLCASTPRGPDQPQHFGDGTRLSIL.

V gene TRBV7-8 combines with J gene TRBJ2-7, with a possible D match to TRBD2 (6 bases). The CDR3 runs to 14 residues. Germline CDR1 is SGHVS and CDR2 is FQNEAQ. The V gene lost 5 bases and the J gene lost 1 base, with 12 bases spanning the gap. CDR3 loop: CASSRTTSSYEQYF. The CDR3 DNA is TGTGCCAGCAGCAGAACGACTAGTTCCTACGAGCAGTACTTC.

CDR3 sequence (DNA): TGCAGCTTCCGCGTCAGCGCTGAAGCTTTCTTT. Its protein product is CSFRVSAEAFF. The chain links TRBV29-1 to TRBJ1-1, with D unresolved. V was shortened by 8 bases and J by 6 bases, with 13 bases between the two germline ends. Germline V gene lookup returns CDR1 SQVTM and CDR2 ANQGSEA. There are 11 residues in the CDR3.

Only one count was recorded for this clone. One base separates it from a far larger clone, so it is likely a read error. The chain couples TRBV29-1 to TRBJ1-2, with no clear D. Trimming took off 8 bases at V and 6 bases at J, with 16 bases between the two ends. The CDR3 length is 12 residues. Germline assignment: CDR1 SQVTM and CDR2 ANQGSEA. CDR3 sequence (DNA): TGCAGCCCCGAAATGGTCCCCCATGGCTACACCTTC. The encoded protein is CSPEMVPHGYTF.

This clone has ten or more counts. The chain uses TRBV6-1 and TRBJ1-5, with D maybe TRBD1 (6 bases). Trimming cost V 8 bases and J 1 base, with 9 bases left between them. The CDR3 contains 13 residues. Germline V CDR1 and CDR2: MNHNS, SASEGT. CDR3 nucleotides: TGTGCCAGCCACAGGGAGAGCAATCAGCCCCAGCATTTT. Its protein product is CASHRESNQPQHF.

The chain is built from TRBV5-5 and TRBJ2-2; D remains ambiguous. Germline V gene sequence: CDR1 SGHKS, CDR2 YYEKEE (reference sequence). V was cut by 4 bases and J by 0 bases, with 13 bases left in between. This CDR3 comprises 16 residues. The CDR3 DNA sequence: TGTGCCAGCAGCCCCGACCCGGGTGCGAACACCGGGGAGCTGTTTTTT. It encodes CASSPDPGANTGELFF.

The rearrangement joins TRBV10-2 to TRBJ1-2; the match to TRBD1 covers 9 bases. There are 13 residues in the CDR3. J was trimmed by 5 bases and V by 5 bases; bases with no gene match: 3. CDR1 is WSHSY and CDR2 is SAAADI in the germline V gene. CDR3 amino acids: CASSRTGVYGYTF. As DNA, the CDR3 is TGCGCCAGCAGTCGGACAGGGGTTTATGGCTACACCTTC.